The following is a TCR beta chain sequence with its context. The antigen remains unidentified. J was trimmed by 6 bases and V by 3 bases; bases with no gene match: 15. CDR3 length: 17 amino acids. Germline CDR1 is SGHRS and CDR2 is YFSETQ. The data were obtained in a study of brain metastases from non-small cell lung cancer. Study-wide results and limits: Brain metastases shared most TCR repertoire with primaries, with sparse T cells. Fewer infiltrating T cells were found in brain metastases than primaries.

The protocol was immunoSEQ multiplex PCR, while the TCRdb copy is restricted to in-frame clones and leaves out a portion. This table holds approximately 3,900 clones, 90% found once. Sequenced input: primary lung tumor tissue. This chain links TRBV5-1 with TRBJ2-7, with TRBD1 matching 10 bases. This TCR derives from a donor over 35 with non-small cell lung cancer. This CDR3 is CASSSGTGVGLSPEQYF. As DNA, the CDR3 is TGCGCCAGCAGCTCCGGGACAGGGGTGGGTTTGTCTCCCGAGCAGTACTTC.